This TCR beta chain is drawn from a study of shared clonotypes between healthy human individuals. There are 16 residues in the CDR3. Germline CDR1 reads SGHRS; CDR2 reads YFSETQ. The V gene end was trimmed by 4 bases and the J gene end by 4 bases; junction bases not matched to a gene: 7. Sequencing used immunoSEQ multiplex PCR; TCRdb keeps in-frame clones, though not all of them. The sample lists 2.3 million or so clones, over 85% occurring once. This TCR came from a man aged 18 to 29 in good health. Some clones in this sample may be carry-over from other donors' samples. The chain combines TRBV5-1 with TRBJ2-2; TRBD2 agrees at 10 bases. Input material: naive CD4+ T cells from PBMCs. As to subset: CD45RA+ positively selected. CDR3 residues: CASSLLAGAGTGELFF. The CDR3, as DNA: TGCGCCAGCAGCCTCCTAGCGGGAGCTGGCACCGGGGAGCTGTTTTTT.